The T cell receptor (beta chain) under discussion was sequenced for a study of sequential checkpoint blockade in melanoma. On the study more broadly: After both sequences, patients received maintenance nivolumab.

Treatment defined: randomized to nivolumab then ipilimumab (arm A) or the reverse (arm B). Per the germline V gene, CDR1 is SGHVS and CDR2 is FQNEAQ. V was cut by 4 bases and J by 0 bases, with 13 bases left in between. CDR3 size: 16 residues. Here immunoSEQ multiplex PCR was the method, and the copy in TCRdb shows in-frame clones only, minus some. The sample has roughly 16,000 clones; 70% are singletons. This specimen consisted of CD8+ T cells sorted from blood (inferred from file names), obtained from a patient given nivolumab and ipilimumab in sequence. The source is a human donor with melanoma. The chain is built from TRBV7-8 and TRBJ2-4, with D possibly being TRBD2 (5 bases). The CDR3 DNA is TGTGCCAGCAGCTCAGGACTGATACTAGCCAAAAACATTCAGTACTTC. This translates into CASSSGLILAKNIQYF.